A selection of T cell receptor beta chains follows, all from one sample in a study of OX40 agonist ivuxolimab in advanced cancers. Assay used: immunoSEQ multiplex PCR; TCRdb lists only in-frame clones, some missing. Here the sample spans about 40,000 clones, 88% being singletons. The starting material was CD4+ or CD8+ T cells sorted from blood, obtained in a trial of the OX40 agonist ivuxolimab. The origin of the receptors is an adult with an advanced solid tumor such as melanoma, head and neck, liver or kidney cancer. Both conserved end residues are part of each CDR3. D genes are given only for firm matches. Clone size, where shown, is once, few, many, or a class for clones that have expanded.

d_gene: NA
v_gene: TRBV5-8
abundance: NA
j_gene: TRBJ1-5
CDR3aa: CASSPDSLHYSNQPQHF
CDR3nt: TGTGCCAGCAGCCCGGACAGCCTCCATTATAGCAATCAGCCCCAGCATTTT

d_gene: TRBD2
v_gene: TRBV6-5
abundance: NA
j_gene: TRBJ2-7
CDR3aa: CASSLLAGDDEQYF
CDR3nt: TGTGCCAGCAGTTTACTAGCGGGCGACGACGAGCAGTACTTC

d_gene: TRBD1
v_gene: TRBV7-9
abundance: once
j_gene: TRBJ1-2
CDR3aa: CASSLPYKLTQGAEDGYTF
CDR3nt: TGTGCCAGCAGTTTACCTTACAAACTCACTCAGGGGGCGGAAGACGGCTACACCTTC

d_gene: NA
v_gene: TRBV13
abundance: NA
j_gene: TRBJ1-1
CDR3aa: CASSPTGFPEAFF
CDR3nt: TGTGCCAGCAGCCCTACAGGGTTTCCTGAAGCTTTCTTT

d_gene: TRBD1
v_gene: TRBV7-8
abundance: NA
j_gene: TRBJ2-7
CDR3aa: CASSLRTGSFEQYF
CDR3nt: TGTGCCAGCAGCTTACGGACAGGGTCGTTCGAGCAGTACTTC

d_gene: NA
v_gene: TRBV29-1
abundance: NA
j_gene: TRBJ1-2
CDR3aa: CSVEDQESGYTF
CDR3nt: TGCAGCGTTGAAGATCAGGAGTCTGGCTACACCTTC

d_gene: TRBD1
v_gene: TRBV13
abundance: NA
j_gene: TRBJ2-3
CDR3aa: CASSLGQGKTQYF
CDR3nt: TGTGCCAGCAGCCTTGGACAGGGGAAGACGCAGTATTTT

d_gene: NA
v_gene: TRBV28
abundance: NA
j_gene: TRBJ1-1
CDR3aa: CASTPRAKGGEAFF
CDR3nt: TGTGCCAGCACTCCAAGGGCTAAAGGGGGTGAAGCTTTCTTT

d_gene: NA
v_gene: TRBV7-9
abundance: NA
j_gene: TRBJ2-1
CDR3aa: CASSSMEGPYNEQFF
CDR3nt: TGTGCCAGCAGTTCGATGGAGGGACCATACAATGAGCAGTTCTTC

d_gene: TRBD1
v_gene: TRBV7-9
abundance: NA
j_gene: TRBJ1-2
CDR3aa: CASSSWDRRSTSF
CDR3nt: TGTGCCAGCAGCTCTTGGGACAGGAGATCGACCAGCTTC

d_gene: NA
v_gene: TRBV5-4
abundance: NA
j_gene: TRBJ1-4
CDR3aa: CASMDSPINEKLFF
CDR3nt: TGTGCCAGCATGGACAGCCCCATAAATGAAAAACTGTTTTTT

d_gene: NA
v_gene: TRBV5-1
abundance: NA
j_gene: TRBJ2-1
CDR3aa: CASSLVQARNNEQFF
CDR3nt: TGCGCCAGCAGCTTAGTACAGGCAAGGAACAATGAGCAGTTCTTC

d_gene: NA
v_gene: TRBV29-1
abundance: NA
j_gene: TRBJ1-6
CDR3aa: CSVEIEGSGSPLHF
CDR3nt: TGCAGCGTTGAAATAGAGGGATCGGGATCACCCCTCCACTTT

d_gene: NA
v_gene: TRBV7-9
abundance: NA
j_gene: TRBJ2-1
CDR3aa: CASRPPGWHNEQFF
CDR3nt: TGTGCCAGCAGACCCCCAGGTTGGCACAATGAGCAGTTCTTC

d_gene: NA
v_gene: TRBV27
abundance: few
j_gene: TRBJ1-2
CDR3aa: CASSLGAGRGYTF
CDR3nt: TGTGCCAGCAGTTTAGGGGCAGGCCGAGGCTACACCTTC

d_gene: NA
v_gene: TRBV6-8
abundance: NA
j_gene: TRBJ1-5
CDR3aa: CASSYSAGLNQPQHF
CDR3nt: TGTGCCAGCAGTTACTCCGCAGGGCTAAATCAGCCCCAGCATTTT

d_gene: NA
v_gene: TRBV5-6
abundance: NA
j_gene: TRBJ2-1
CDR3aa: CASSQVQSNEQFF
CDR3nt: TGTGCCAGCAGTCAAGTACAATCCAATGAGCAGTTCTTC

d_gene: NA
v_gene: TRBV6-5
abundance: NA
j_gene: TRBJ1-3
CDR3aa: CASSGGSGNTIYF
CDR3nt: TGTGCCAGCAGTGGGGGTTCTGGAAACACCATATATTTT

d_gene: TRBD1
v_gene: TRBV5-1
abundance: NA
j_gene: TRBJ1-1
CDR3aa: CASSSFRDRGHTEAFF
CDR3nt: TGCGCCAGCAGCTCCTTTCGGGACAGGGGGCACACTGAAGCTTTCTTT

d_gene: NA
v_gene: TRBV29-1
abundance: NA
j_gene: TRBJ1-1
CDR3aa: CSGGGNTEAFF
CDR3nt: TGCAGCGGGGGGGGGAACACTGAAGCTTTCTTT

d_gene: NA
v_gene: TRBV15
abundance: NA
j_gene: TRBJ2-1
CDR3aa: CATSRRGTPVDEQFF
CDR3nt: TGTGCCACCAGCAGACGGGGGACGCCGGTGGATGAGCAGTTCTTC

d_gene: NA
v_gene: TRBV19
abundance: once
j_gene: TRBJ2-2
CDR3aa: CASKPGTGPITGELFF
CDR3nt: TGTGCCAGTAAACCGGGAACAGGGCCCATCACCGGGGAGCTGTTTTTT

d_gene: NA
v_gene: TRBV5-1
abundance: NA
j_gene: TRBJ1-6
CDR3aa: CASSLEGIHNSPLHF
CDR3nt: TGCGCCAGCAGCTTGGAGGGAATTCATAATTCACCCCTCCACTTT

d_gene: NA
v_gene: TRBV5-1
abundance: NA
j_gene: TRBJ1-1
CDR3aa: CASSFRDPHTEAFF
CDR3nt: TGCGCCAGCAGCTTCAGGGACCCCCACACTGAAGCTTTCTTT

d_gene: TRBD2
v_gene: TRBV6-4
abundance: NA
j_gene: TRBJ2-3
CDR3aa: CASSDSGSGITDTQYF
CDR3nt: TGTGCCAGCAGTGACTCTGGTAGCGGGATAACAGATACGCAGTATTTT

d_gene: NA
v_gene: TRBV6-6
abundance: NA
j_gene: TRBJ1-6
CDR3aa: CASSYTDNSPLHF
CDR3nt: TGTGCCAGCAGTTACACAGATAATTCACCCCTCCACTTT

d_gene: NA
v_gene: TRBV2
abundance: few
j_gene: TRBJ1-5
CDR3aa: CASSPLGNQPQHF
CDR3nt: TGTGCCAGCAGCCCTTTGGGCAATCAGCCCCAGCATTTT

d_gene: NA
v_gene: TRBV25-1
abundance: once
j_gene: TRBJ1-2
CDR3aa: CASSDGGVGYTF
CDR3nt: TGTGCCAGCAGTGACGGTGGGGTTGGCTACACCTTC

d_gene: NA
v_gene: TRBV28
abundance: NA
j_gene: TRBJ1-6
CDR3aa: CASTLGGRNSPLHF
CDR3nt: TGTGCCAGCACCCTAGGGGGAAGGAATTCACCCCTCCACTTT

d_gene: TRBD2
v_gene: TRBV9
abundance: NA
j_gene: TRBJ2-1
CDR3aa: CASSVGGGVGNEQFF
CDR3nt: TGTGCCAGCAGCGTAGGCGGGGGGGTTGGGAATGAGCAGTTCTTC

d_gene: NA
v_gene: TRBV11-2
abundance: NA
j_gene: TRBJ1-1
CDR3aa: CASRPTNTEAFF
CDR3nt: TGTGCCAGCAGGCCTACGAACACTGAAGCTTTCTTT

d_gene: NA
v_gene: TRBV28
abundance: NA
j_gene: TRBJ2-2
CDR3aa: CASSFRRLNTGELFF
CDR3nt: TGTGCCAGCAGTTTTAGGCGACTGAACACCGGGGAGCTGTTTTTT

d_gene: NA
v_gene: TRBV7-9
abundance: NA
j_gene: TRBJ1-1
CDR3aa: CASSSPGHLNTEAFF
CDR3nt: TGTGCCAGCAGCTCACCGGGACATCTAAACACTGAAGCTTTCTTT

d_gene: NA
v_gene: TRBV6-1
abundance: NA
j_gene: TRBJ1-4
CDR3aa: CASSELGNPYEKLFF
CDR3nt: TGTGCCAGCAGTGAATTGGGAAATCCCTATGAAAAACTGTTTTTT

d_gene: NA
v_gene: TRBV6-6
abundance: NA
j_gene: TRBJ1-1
CDR3aa: CASSYSSSTEAFF
CDR3nt: TGTGCCAGCAGTTACTCATCGAGCACTGAAGCTTTCTTT

d_gene: NA
v_gene: TRBV11-2
abundance: NA
j_gene: TRBJ2-7
CDR3aa: CASSLGAAPNPNEQYF
CDR3nt: TGTGCCAGCAGCTTAGGTGCGGCTCCTAATCCCAACGAGCAGTACTTC

d_gene: NA
v_gene: TRBV6-5
abundance: few
j_gene: TRBJ2-6
CDR3aa: CASSWDISGANVLTF
CDR3nt: TGTGCCAGCAGCTGGGACATCTCTGGGGCCAACGTCCTGACTTTC

d_gene: NA
v_gene: TRBV6-5
abundance: NA
j_gene: TRBJ1-1
CDR3aa: CASSYLEGYTEAFF
CDR3nt: TGTGCCAGCAGTTACCTCGAGGGTTACACTGAAGCTTTCTTT

d_gene: NA
v_gene: TRBV19
abundance: NA
j_gene: TRBJ2-6
CDR3aa: CASKQGSSGANVLTF
CDR3nt: TGTGCCAGTAAACAGGGAAGCTCTGGGGCCAACGTCCTGACTTTC

d_gene: NA
v_gene: TRBV19
abundance: NA
j_gene: TRBJ1-2
CDR3aa: CASSIGWAGNGYTF
CDR3nt: TGTGCCAGTAGTATAGGATGGGCAGGGAACGGCTACACCTTC

d_gene: NA
v_gene: TRBV19
abundance: NA
j_gene: TRBJ1-2
CDR3aa: CASSIQGGDGYTF
CDR3nt: TGTGCCAGTAGTATACAAGGAGGGGATGGCTACACCTTC

d_gene: TRBD2
v_gene: TRBV6-1
abundance: medium-sized
j_gene: TRBJ2-1
CDR3aa: CASSEIAGVGDEQFF
CDR3nt: TGTGCCAGCAGTGAAATAGCGGGAGTAGGCGATGAGCAGTTCTTC

d_gene: NA
v_gene: TRBV7-6
abundance: NA
j_gene: TRBJ1-2
CDR3aa: CASSSGPLGGYTF
CDR3nt: TGTGCCAGCAGCTCCGGACCTCTGGGTGGCTACACCTTC

d_gene: NA
v_gene: TRBV6-1
abundance: NA
j_gene: TRBJ1-1
CDR3aa: CASKMNTEAFF
CDR3nt: TGTGCCAGCAAAATGAACACTGAAGCTTTCTTT

d_gene: NA
v_gene: TRBV30
abundance: NA
j_gene: TRBJ2-7
CDR3aa: CAWSPGSPYEQYF
CDR3nt: TGTGCCTGGAGTCCGGGTTCCCCCTACGAGCAGTACTTC

d_gene: NA
v_gene: TRBV6-5
abundance: NA
j_gene: TRBJ1-2
CDR3aa: CASFPASYGYTF
CDR3nt: TGTGCCAGTTTCCCAGCTAGCTATGGCTACACCTTC

d_gene: TRBD1
v_gene: TRBV5-1
abundance: few
j_gene: TRBJ1-2
CDR3aa: CASSLGRGQGNYGYTF
CDR3nt: TGCGCCAGCAGCTTGGGACGCGGACAGGGGAACTATGGCTACACCTTC

d_gene: NA
v_gene: TRBV5-4
abundance: NA
j_gene: TRBJ1-1
CDR3aa: CASSWGRMNTEAFF
CDR3nt: TGTGCCAGCAGCTGGGGCAGAATGAACACTGAAGCTTTCTTT

d_gene: TRBD2
v_gene: TRBV4-2
abundance: NA
j_gene: TRBJ2-3
CDR3aa: CASSQRTSGTLDTQYF
CDR3nt: TGTGCCAGCAGCCAACGGACTAGCGGGACCTTGGATACGCAGTATTTT

d_gene: NA
v_gene: TRBV11-3
abundance: NA
j_gene: TRBJ1-4
CDR3aa: CASSLLWGRGNEKLFF
CDR3nt: TGTGCCAGCAGCTTACTCTGGGGCAGGGGTAATGAAAAACTGTTTTTT

d_gene: NA
v_gene: TRBV6-5
abundance: NA
j_gene: TRBJ2-5
CDR3aa: CASSYSGSSLMETQYF
CDR3nt: TGTGCCAGCAGTTACTCGGGTAGCTCCCTAATGGAGACCCAGTACTTC

d_gene: NA
v_gene: TRBV27
abundance: NA
j_gene: TRBJ2-5
CDR3aa: CASRDHRGQETQYF
CDR3nt: TGTGCCAGCAGGGATCACCGGGGCCAAGAGACCCAGTACTTC

d_gene: TRBD2
v_gene: TRBV11-3
abundance: once
j_gene: TRBJ2-1
CDR3aa: CASSPSGAYNEQFF
CDR3nt: TGTGCCAGCAGCCCTAGCGGGGCCTACAATGAGCAGTTCTTC

d_gene: TRBD1
v_gene: TRBV2
abundance: NA
j_gene: TRBJ2-7
CDR3aa: CATLIVTGPSTEQYF
CDR3nt: TGTGCCACCCTGATAGTGACAGGGCCTTCTACGGAGCAGTACTTC

d_gene: NA
v_gene: TRBV30
abundance: NA
j_gene: TRBJ2-1
CDR3aa: CAWSRGTGPEQFF
CDR3nt: TGTGCCTGGAGTCGGGGGACTGGCCCTGAGCAGTTCTTC

d_gene: NA
v_gene: TRBV19
abundance: NA
j_gene: TRBJ2-1
CDR3aa: CASSIRDGYNEQFF
CDR3nt: TGTGCCAGTAGTATTAGGGACGGATACAATGAGCAGTTCTTC